The next 13 T cell receptor beta chains were all read from a single sample in a study of cytotoxic CD8 clonotypes in ibrutinib-treated CLL. TCRdb keeps only in-frame clones here, not all; method: immunoSEQ multiplex PCR. The sample lists some 290,000 clones, approximately 80% occurring once. The input for sequencing was PBMCs, taken before ibrutinib treatment. These receptor sequences come from a human donor with chronic lymphocytic leukemia.

The chain employs TRBV4-2 and TRBJ1-1; the D gene is possibly TRBD1 (5 bases). Trimming removed 3 bases at V and 1 base at J, with 9 bases between. The germline gives CDR1 LGHNA, CDR2 YNFKEQ. The CDR3 has 14 residues. The CDR3 protein is CASSHGQTNTEAFF. CDR3 in DNA: TGTGCCAGCAGCCACGGACAAACGAACACTGAAGCTTTCTTT.

This clone occurred a few times. CDR3 protein: CAWSQDSEQYF. DNA for the CDR3: TGTGCCTGGAGTCAAGATTCCGAGCAGTACTTC. V is TRBV30 and J is TRBJ2-7; D call uncertain. The CDR3 totals 11 residues. Trimming left V 2 bases short and J 6 bases short, with 8 bases between. From germline, CDR1 is GTSNPN and CDR2 SVGIG (reference sequence).

The rearrangement uses TRBV29-1 and TRBJ2-2, with 13 bases matching TRBD2. The CDR3 length is 15 residues. The V gene end was trimmed by 1 base and the J gene end by 6 bases; junction bases not matched to a gene: 2. Germline V CDR1 and CDR2: SQVTM, ANQGSEA. CDR3 bases: TGCAGCGTTGAAGGGGGACTAGCGGGATCCGGGGAGCTGTTTTTT. Amino acid sequence: CSVEGGLAGSGELFF.

This clone was detected only a few times. The V and J genes are TRBV6-5 and TRBJ2-7; 9 nucleotides match TRBD2. The germline CDR1 and CDR2 sequences are MNHEY and SVGAGI. This CDR3 contains 15 residues. With 0 bases clipped from V and 6 bases from J, the junction kept 6 bases outside the gene matches. CDR3 protein: CASSYSTLAGSEQYF. The CDR3 DNA sequence: TGTGCCAGCAGTTACTCGACACTAGCGGGTAGCGAGCAGTACTTC.

This clone has only a few counts. V gene TRBV6-6 combines with J gene TRBJ1-5; no definite D call. CDR3 length: 12 amino acids. Per the germline V gene, CDR1 is MNHNY and CDR2 is SVGAGI (reference sequence). V was cut by 9 bases and J by 6 bases, with 12 bases left in between. The CDR3 DNA reads as TGTGCCAGTACAGTATCCGGTCAGCCCCAGCATTTT. Its protein is CASTVSGQPQHF.

The chain couples TRBV9 to TRBJ2-2, with 7 bases that match TRBD2. CDR3 length equals 18 residues. In germline, CDR1 is SGDLS, CDR2 YYNGEE. Trimming removed 3 bases from V and 0 bases from J; junction bases left unmatched: 11. DNA for the CDR3: TGTGCCAGCAGCGGAAGCCGGGACTACAACCCGAACACCGGGGAGCTGTTTTTT. It is translated as CASSGSRDYNPNTGELFF.

The DNA of the CDR3 is TGTGCCAGCAGTGATTCTGGGAGGGAGCAGTACTTC. This sequence encodes CASSDSGREQYF. This chain uses TRBV25-1 with TRBJ2-7, with TRBD2 as a possible D gene (6 bases). The CDR3 has 12 amino acids. Trimming removed 3 bases at V and 7 bases at J, with 10 bases between. Per the germline V gene, CDR1 is MGHDK and CDR2 is SYGVNS.

This sequence joins TRBV28 and TRBJ1-5; D is unclear. The CDR3 length is 12 residues. V gave up 8 bases and J gave up 0 bases, with 5 bases separating them. Germline V gene lookup returns CDR1 MDHEN and CDR2 SYDVKM. The CDR3 loop is CASLDSNQPQHF. CDR3 bases: TGTGCCAGCCTGGATAGCAATCAGCCCCAGCATTTT.

The rearrangement links TRBV28 to TRBJ1-3; 9 bases are a match to TRBD1. Germline CDR1 and CDR2: MDHEN and SYDVKM. The CDR3 runs 20 residues. Trimming took 3 bases from V and 1 from J; bases not matched to a gene: 16. The CDR3 spells CASSFLQGANGPFSGNTIYF. DNA of the CDR3: TGTGCCAGCAGTTTCTTACAGGGGGCGAACGGGCCCTTTTCTGGAAACACCATATATTTT.

This CDR3 reads CAWGLDRGLDYGYTF. In DNA form, the CDR3 reads TGTGCCTGGGGACTCGACAGGGGGCTTGACTATGGCTACACCTTC. The chain links TRBV30 to TRBJ1-2, with 10 bases identical to TRBD1. Per germline, CDR1 GTSNPN and CDR2 SVGIG (reference sequence). V shed 5 bases, J shed 3 bases, and the junction held 9 bases outside the gene matches. The CDR3 loop spans 15 amino acids.

The genes are TRBV4-2 and TRBJ2-5, with 7 bases fitting TRBD1. Germline-derived CDR1 and CDR2 are LGHNA and YNFKEQ. The CDR3 is 17 amino acids. V lost 0 bases and J lost 1; bases outside the gene matches: 8. CDR3 residues: CASSQEYGRGSQETQYF. Written as DNA, the CDR3 is TGTGCCAGCAGCCAAGAATATGGCAGGGGGAGCCAAGAGACCCAGTACTTC.

This clone occurred once. This chain connects TRBV27 to TRBJ1-2; D might be TRBD1 (6 bases). The V end was cut by 4 bases, the J end by 2 bases, with 8 bases between. CDR3 length: 13 residues. Germline-derived CDR1 and CDR2 are MNHEY and SMNVEV (reference sequence). The CDR3 region has the DNA TGTGCCAGCAGTTGGGGGCCAAACTATGGCTACACCTTC. Encoded protein: CASSWGPNYGYTF.

This chain joins TRBV4-2 and TRBJ2-5; a weak D match, TRBD1 (5 bases). In germline, CDR1 is LGHNA, CDR2 YNFKEQ. This CDR3 region has 14 residues. The V end lost 1 base, the J end lost 3 bases, and 9 bases lay between the germline ends. The CDR3 spells CASSQGTKKETQYF. DNA for the CDR3: TGTGCCAGCAGCCAAGGGACAAAAAAAGAGACCCAGTACTTC.